Listed below are T cell receptor beta chains from one sample, sequenced in a study of T-cell reconstitution after alpha-beta-depleted transplantation in children. A single record per CDR3 protein comes from TCRdb applying MiXCR to the PCR reads. Among roughly 570,000 distinct CDR3 sequences, roughly 27% were seen once, and the ten largest hold 36%. Sequencing was performed on PBMCs, taken before TCRalphabeta/CD19-depleted stem cell transplant. The receptors originated from a boy in the first two years of life with Wiskott-Aldrich syndrome, due to receive a stem cell transplant. The CDR3 runs from the conserved cysteine through the conserved F or W. The D gene is left open where the match is weak. Some rows mark clone size as missing; the rest say once, few, many or name a class of expanded clone.

v_gene,len,abundance,d_gene,j_gene,CDR3nt,CDR3aa
TRBV4-2,15,-,-,TRBJ1-3,TGTGCCAGCAGCCAATCAACAGGGTTGGGAAACACCATATATTTT,CASSQSTGLGNTIYF
TRBV20-1,13,-,TRBD2,TRBJ2-1,TGCTGTGCTAGGCGGGCTAGCGGGAGGTTTGAGTTCTTC,CCARRASGRFEFF
TRBV11-2,14,few,TRBD1,TRBJ2-7,TGTGCCAGCAGCCCTTACGACAGGGAACACGAGCAGTACTTC,CASSPYDREHEQYF
TRBV5-1,14,-,TRBD1,TRBJ2-3,TGCGCCAGCAGCGGGACAGGGGGAACATATACGCAGTATTTT,CASSGTGGTYTQYF
TRBV12-3/TRBV12-4,12,few,-,TRBJ1-2,TGTGCCAGCAGCGCAGGGGTGTATGGCTACACCTTC,CASSAGVYGYTF
TRBV10-3,15,-,TRBD1,TRBJ1-1,TGTGCCATCAGTGAGTACGAGACAGGGGTAACTGAAGCTTTCTTT,CAISEYETGVTEAFF
TRBV30,14,once,TRBD1,TRBJ2-1,TGTGCCTGGAGCGAAGACAGGGGAAACAATGAGCAGTTCTTC,CAWSEDRGNNEQFF
TRBV5-1,16,-,-,TRBJ2-2,TGCGCCAGCAGCTTGGCAGTAGGCGCGACTACCGGGGAGCTGTTTTTT,CASSLAVGATTGELFF
TRBV7-2,15,-,-,TRBJ2-1,TGTGCCAGCAGCTTGGGACCTAGACAGTACAATGAGCAGTTCTTC,CASSLGPRQYNEQFF
TRBV27,13,-,-,TRBJ2-7,TGTGCCAGCGGCAGAGGAGGGAACTACGAGCAGTACTTC,CASGRGGNYEQYF
TRBV12-3/TRBV12-4,14,-,-,TRBJ2-2,TGTGCCAGCAGTTTTAGGCTGGGAACCGGGGAGCTGTTTTTT,CASSFRLGTGELFF
TRBV6-5,19,-,-,TRBJ1-6,TGTGCCAGCAGTTACTCGGCCGAACGGGGACCCCGTAATAATTCACCCCTCCACTTT,CASSYSAERGPRNNSPLHF
TRBV4-1,15,few,-,TRBJ1-4,TGCGCCAGCAGCCAAGATAACAGGGCTTCCGAAAAACTGTTTTTT,CASSQDNRASEKLFF
TRBV5-1,15,-,TRBD2,TRBJ2-1,TGCGCCAGCAGCTTGGATGCGGGAGGGCCTCAGGGGCAGTTCTTC,CASSLDAGGPQGQFF
TRBV12-3/TRBV12-4,16,-,-,TRBJ2-1,TGTGCCAGCAGTCATGGAGGGGGCAGGTCCTACAATGAGCAGTTCTTC,CASSHGGGRSYNEQFF
TRBV6-6,12,few,-,TRBJ1-3,TGTGCCACCGCCGTTGTAGGAAACACCATATATTTT,CATAVVGNTIYF
TRBV12-3/TRBV12-4,14,-,TRBD2,TRBJ2-7,TGTGCCAGCAGACAACTAGCGGGGGGTCTGGAGCAGTACTTC,CASRQLAGGLEQYF
TRBV12-3/TRBV12-4,13,few,TRBD2,TRBJ2-1,TGTGCCAGCAGGGGACTAGCGAGAAATGAGCAGTTCTTC,CASRGLARNEQFF
TRBV6-1,15,-,-,TRBJ1-5,TGTGCCAGCTCTAGCGCGGGAACCTTCAATCAGCCCCAGCATTTT,CASSSAGTFNQPQHF
TRBV20-1,14,-,-,TRBJ1-5,TGCAGTGCTAGAGGGCAGGCCGCTAATCAGCCCCAGCATTTT,CSARGQAANQPQHF
TRBV19,14,-,TRBD1,TRBJ1-5,TGTGCCAGTAGTCAGGGGGCTTACAATCAGCCCCAGCATTTT,CASSQGAYNQPQHF
TRBV20-1,20,few,-,TRBJ2-7,TGCAGTGCTAGAGATAACTTAGGCACCCCTTTGCGGGCCGACTCCTACGAGCAGTACTTC,CSARDNLGTPLRADSYEQYF
TRBV27,13,few,TRBD2,TRBJ2-5,TGTGCCAGCAGGCCGGGACTAGGGTGGGCCCAGTACTTC,CASRPGLGWAQYF
TRBV29-1,12,-,-,TRBJ1-5,TGCAGCGTTGGGACAGCAAATCAGCCCCAGCATTTT,CSVGTANQPQHF
TRBV29-1,12,-,-,TRBJ2-2,TGCAGCGTTGCACCTAACACCGGGGAGCTGTTTTTT,CSVAPNTGELFF
TRBV19,12,few,-,TRBJ2-2,TGTGCCAGTGTGGACGGCACCGGGGAGCTGTTTTTT,CASVDGTGELFF
TRBV18,14,-,-,TRBJ1-2,TGTGCCAGCTCACCGCCCAAGGGGGACTATGGCTACACCTTC,CASSPPKGDYGYTF
TRBV20-1,15,-,-,TRBJ1-5,TGCAGTGCTAGAACAGACAGTGGTAGCAATCAGCCCCAGCATTTT,CSARTDSGSNQPQHF